This T cell receptor beta chain was sequenced in a study of blood T cells in healthy people across ages. This clonotype has just a few counts. The CDR3 covers 14 residues. Germline V gives CDR1 ENHRY, CDR2 SYGVKD. V was clipped by 4 bases and J by 3 bases, with 12 bases between them. Then a second PCR, running roughly 6 to 11 cycles, was carried out with a sample-barcoded 5' primer and a J-beta primer mix. A minimum of 3 million CDR3-containing paired-end reads was obtained for each sample. Via MiXCR, TCRdb re-called the 5' RACE reads, giving one row per CDR3 protein. The profile shows 1,300,000 or so distinct CDR3 sequences, approximately 59% of them singletons.

The receptor was isolated from a man aged 18 to 29 in good health. The gene calls are TRBV10-3 and TRBJ2-5; D gene unclear. The sample taken for sequencing was blood. CDR3 sequence (DNA): TGTGCCATCAGTGGTGTCTACTCCGAAGAGACCCAGTACTTC. Translating gives CAISGVYSEETQYF.